The 21 T cell receptor beta chains presented below share a single source sample, sequenced in a study of OX40 agonist ivuxolimab in advanced cancers. The table came from immunoSEQ multiplex PCR; TCRdb's copy has only in-frame clones and leaves some out. This sample has 57,000 or so clones, with 80% to 90% found just once. The starting material was CD4+ or CD8+ T cells sorted from blood, obtained in a trial of the OX40 agonist ivuxolimab. The receptors shown here come from an adult with an advanced solid tumor such as melanoma, head and neck, liver or kidney cancer.

The V call is TRBV5-1, the J call TRBJ2-2, with D possibly TRBD2 on 6 matching bases. The V end lost 4 bases, the J end lost 2 bases, and 12 bases lay between the germline ends. There are 15 residues in the CDR3. The germline V gene has CDR1 SGHRS and CDR2 YFSETQ. CDR3 DNA: TGCGCCAGCAGCCCCGGGGCGGGAAACACCGGGGAGCTGTTTTTT. This encodes CASSPGAGNTGELFF.

The chain is built from TRBV27 and TRBJ2-7, with D maybe TRBD2 (6 bases). From germline, CDR1 is MNHEY and CDR2 SMNVEV (reference sequence). The CDR3 is 16 amino acids. Trimming stripped 4 bases from V and 2 bases from J, with 18 bases between. CDR3 sequence (DNA): TGTGCCAGCAGTTCCATCAGTGGGAGGACCCCCTACGAGCAGTACTTC. Protein: CASSSISGRTPYEQYF.

V is TRBV19 and J is TRBJ1-1; D not certain. Trimming left V 6 bases short and J 6 bases short, with 8 bases between. The CDR3 has 11 residues. Germline CDR1 LNHDA, CDR2 SQIVND (reference sequence). Written as DNA, the CDR3 is TGTGCCAGTAGGAGAAGAGCTGAAGCTTTCTTT. Its translation is CASRRRAEAFF.

A single count supports this clone. This rearrangement joins TRBV5-1 to TRBJ2-4, with 7 bases fitting TRBD1. From germline, CDR1 is SGHRS and CDR2 YFSETQ. V lost 0 bases, J lost 4 bases, and 7 bases stayed unmatched. The CDR3 is 16 residues long. The CDR3 DNA reads as TGCGCCAGCAGCTTGGCCGGGACAGCTAATAAAAACATTCAGTACTTC. This translates into CASSLAGTANKNIQYF.

This chain connects TRBV9 to TRBJ1-1; perhaps TRBD1 as D (6 bases). The CDR3 runs to 15 residues. Germline CDR1 and CDR2: SGDLS and YYNGEE. V lost 4 bases and J lost 0, with 13 bases in between. CDR3 sequence (DNA): TGTGCCAGCAGCCCTGCCGGGACATTGAACACTGAAGCTTTCTTT. Protein: CASSPAGTLNTEAFF.

This chain uses TRBV14 with TRBJ1-6; D may be TRBD1 (5 bases). The CDR3 loop spans 17 amino acids. Germline V gene sequence: CDR1 SGHDN, CDR2 FVKESK. The V end lost 6 bases, the J end lost 5 bases, and 20 bases lay between the germline ends. The CDR3 sequence is CASSRHIGGKNNSPLHF. CDR3 nucleotides: TGTGCCAGCAGTCGGCATATCGGGGGGAAGAATAATTCACCCCTCCACTTT.

This clone was counted a few times. The rearrangement uses TRBV5-4 and TRBJ2-1; TRBD1 matches 7 bases. The CDR3 length is 14 residues. The V gene end was trimmed by 7 bases and the J gene end by 8 bases; junction bases not matched to a gene: 12. Germline V gives CDR1 SGHNT, CDR2 YYREEE (reference sequence). CDR3 in DNA: TGTGCCAGCGGTAAACAGGGGCCTTTAGATGAGCAGTTCTTC. Its translation is CASGKQGPLDEQFF.

The genes are TRBV7-6 and TRBJ2-1, with TRBD2 identical over 8 bases. V was clipped by 4 bases and J by 9 bases; unmatched bases: 14. CDR1 is SGHVS and CDR2 is FNYEAQ in the germline V gene. The CDR3 runs 16 residues. The CDR3 coding sequence is TGTGCCAGCAGCTCCCATTTAGGGACTAGGGGTGGTGAGCAGTTCTTC. Its translation: CASSSHLGTRGGEQFF.

This chain joins TRBV9 and TRBJ2-2, with D perhaps assigned TRBD1 or TRBD2 (6 bases each). Trimming pared 6 bases from V and 5 bases from J, leaving 14 bases between. Germline CDR1 and CDR2: SGDLS and YYNGEE. CDR3 length: 14 residues. CDR3 bases: TGTGCCAGCACCCCGGGGGCAGCGACCGGGGAGCTGTTTTTT. Its protein is CASTPGAATGELFF.

The V and J genes are TRBV9 and TRBJ2-3; maybe TRBD2 (6 bases). The CDR3 is 16 residues long. Per germline, CDR1 SGDLS and CDR2 YYNGEE. Trimming cost V 0 bases and J 4 bases, with 15 bases left between them. CDR3 sequence: CASSVGRLALADTQYF. The CDR3 nucleotides are TGTGCCAGCAGCGTAGGGCGGCTAGCGCTGGCAGATACGCAGTATTTT.

The gene calls are TRBV29-1 and TRBJ2-1; 9 nucleotides agree with TRBD2. The germline V gene encodes CDR1 SQVTM and CDR2 ANQGSEA. The CDR3 length is 14 residues. V shed 0 bases, J shed 7 bases, and the junction held 4 bases outside the gene matches. The DNA of the CDR3 is TGCAGCGTTGAAGATTACCTAGCGGGGAATGAGCAGTTCTTC. Encoded protein: CSVEDYLAGNEQFF.

This chain joins TRBV27 and TRBJ1-6, with 7 bases identical to TRBD1. CDR3 length: 16 amino acids. With V trimmed by 4 bases and J by 0 bases, 3 bases remained unmatched. Germline V CDR1 and CDR2: MNHEY, SMNVEV (reference sequence). In DNA form, the CDR3 reads TGTGCCAGCAGTTCCGGACAGGCCTCCTATAATTCACCCCTCCACTTT. Protein: CASSSGQASYNSPLHF.

The chain combines TRBV6-5 with TRBJ2-7; TRBD1 is a possible D gene (6 bases). CDR1 MNHEY and CDR2 SVGAGI come from the germline V gene. This CDR3 has 14 residues. V was clipped by 6 bases and J by 9 bases, with 21 bases between them. The chain's CDR3 is CASSRTAGRQGQYF. For the CDR3, the DNA is TGTGCCAGCAGCCGGACAGCCGGACGGCAGGGGCAGTACTTC.

This rearrangement joins TRBV9 to TRBJ1-1; D perhaps matches TRBD1 (6 bases). Germline-derived CDR1 and CDR2 are SGDLS and YYNGEE. V was shortened by 3 bases and J by 3 bases, with 12 bases between the two germline ends. The CDR3 consists of 14 residues. The CDR3: CASSAGGLHTEAFF. The DNA for the CDR3 is TGTGCCAGCAGCGCGGGGGGGCTGCACACTGAAGCTTTCTTT.

This clone was seen once. V is TRBV7-9 and J is TRBJ1-6, with TRBD1 matching 7 bases. V lost 5 bases to trimming and J lost 3 bases; unmatched junction nucleotides: 4. Per germline, CDR1 SEHNR and CDR2 FQNEAQ (reference sequence). The CDR3 has 15 amino acids. This CDR3 reads CASSPPGGYNSPLHF. CDR3 bases: TGTGCCAGCAGCCCCCCAGGGGGCTATAATTCACCCCTCCACTTT.

This sequence joins TRBV30 and TRBJ1-1; D is ambiguous. There are 12 residues in the CDR3. Deletions cut 5 bases from V and 1 base from J, with 8 bases between. Per germline, CDR1 GTSNPN and CDR2 SVGIG (reference sequence). CDR3 bases: TGTGCCTGGTCGCCCGGGAACACTGAAGCTTTCTTT. As protein: CAWSPGNTEAFF.

The J gene is TRBJ1-4, the V gene TRBV5-1, with 9 bases that match TRBD1. Germline V lookup: CDR1 SGHRS, CDR2 YFSETQ. The CDR3 has 16 residues. Unmatched junction bases numbered 11, after V lost 0 bases and J lost 11 bases. The CDR3 here is CASSLERSGQGEKLFF. For the CDR3, the DNA is TGCGCCAGCAGCTTGGAAAGGTCGGGACAGGGCGAGAAACTGTTTTTT. The whole variable domain, filled in from reference TRBV5-1 and TRBJ1-4, reads KAGVTQTPRYLIKTRGQQVTLSCSPISGHRSVSWYQQTPGQGLQFLFEYFSETQRNKGNFPGRFSGRQFSNSRSEMNVSTLELGDSALYLCASSLERSGQGEKLFFGSGTQLSVL.

In its sample, this clone was seen a few times. This sequence joins TRBV6-5 and TRBJ1-1; D unclear. Trimming shortened V by 5 bases and J by 5 bases, and 15 bases separated the two germline ends. CDR1 MNHEY and CDR2 SVGAGI come from the germline V gene. This CDR3 comprises 14 residues. This CDR3 is CASSPGGVVTEAFF. For the CDR3, the DNA is TGTGCCAGCAGTCCGGGCGGAGTTGTGACTGAAGCTTTCTTT.

The genes are TRBV7-9 and TRBJ2-3; tentatively, D is TRBD2 (5 bases). Trimming cost V 11 bases and J 1 base, with 10 bases left between them. The CDR3 is 12 amino acids. Germline V gene sequence: CDR1 SEHNR, CDR2 FQNEAQ (reference sequence). CDR3 region: CACGLGTDTQYF. The CDR3 DNA sequence: TGTGCCTGCGGACTGGGCACAGATACGCAGTATTTT.

The chain recombines TRBV18 with TRBJ1-5; TRBD1 aligns across 10 bases. The J segment lost 1 base and the V segment lost 3 bases, leaving 3 bases of the junction unmatched. Germline CDR1 reads KGHSH; CDR2 reads LQKENI. The CDR3 covers 16 residues. In DNA, the CDR3 is TGTGCCAGCTCACCCGGGACAGGGGACAGCAATCAGCCCCAGCATTTT. Protein sequence: CASSPGTGDSNQPQHF. Full variable domain (missing parts from reference TRBV18 and TRBJ1-5): NAGVMQNPRHLVRRRGQEARLRCSPMKGHSHVYWYRQLPEEGLKFMVYLQKENIIDESGMPKERFSAEFPKEGPSILRIQQVVRGDSAAYFCASSPGTGDSNQPQHFGDGTRLSIL.

V usage is TRBV10-1 and J usage is TRBJ2-2; weak D call: TRBD1 (6 bases). The CDR3 consists of 12 residues. V was clipped by 6 bases and J by 4 bases, with 6 bases between them. Looked up from germline, CDR1 is WNHNN and CDR2 is SYGVQD (reference sequence). This chain's CDR3 is CASRDSTGELFF. The CDR3 DNA reads TGCGCCAGCAGGGACAGCACCGGGGAGCTGTTTTTT.